This record covers a single T cell receptor beta chain. The sample belongs to a study of blood T cell repertoires in COVID-19. Study background: The study drew acute and convalescent COVID-19 samples from the United States, Italy and Spain. T cells, B-cell-depleted T cells, or PBMCs provided the cDNA or gDNA that served as material.

The CDR3 contains 15 residues. Germline assignment: CDR1 SGDLS and CDR2 YYNGEE. Deletions cut 6 bases from V and 2 bases from J, with 16 bases between. As originally analysed: The assay estimated nucleated cells by amplifying reference gene primers. Using immunoSEQ multiplex PCR, the repertoire was profiled, and TCRdb retains in-frame clones only, with some absent. V and J calls and clone size are copied from that table; D and trimming were computed from the DNA. Among some 320,000 clones listed, approximately 90% were seen once. Material for sequencing was peripheral blood. This receptor was obtained from a woman in her 30s who had recovered from COVID-19. The rearrangement uses TRBV9 and TRBJ2-3; D may be TRBD1 (6 bases). CDR3 sequence: CASNLRQDPTDTQYF. The DNA for the CDR3 is TGTGCCAGCAACCTCCGACAGGACCCCACAGATACGCAGTATTTT.